This TCR beta chain was observed in a study of shared clonotypes between healthy human individuals. Overall study findings and caveats: Donor clonotype sharing was expected to depend on sequencing depth.

Method: immunoSEQ multiplex PCR; TCRdb's copy keeps in-frame clones and lacks some. The repertoire holds approximately 1.5 million clones, with roughly 98% as singletons. Concerning this clone itself: Antigen: not known.

V shed 5 bases and J 3 bases; nucleotides not matched to a gene: 8. The CDR3 contains 17 residues. The V gene's germline CDR1 is SGHVS and CDR2 FNYEAQ. The source of this sequence is a man in his thirties or forties in good health. Input material: naive CD4+ T cells sorted from blood. Subset specified: CD45RA+ positively selected. The rearrangement links TRBV7-6 to TRBJ2-7; 15 bases are a match to TRBD2. The CDR3 coding sequence is TGTGCCAGCAGCCGGGGACTAGCGGGAGGCCTCGGCTACGAGCAGTACTTC. Its translation is CASSRGLAGGLGYEQYF. Full variable domain (outside the CDR3, taken from reference TRBV7-6 and TRBJ2-7): GAGVSQSPRYKVTKRGQDVALRCDPISGHVSLYWYRQALGQGPEFLTYFNYEAQQDKSGLPNDRFSAERPEGSISTLTIQRTEQRDSAMYRCASSRGLAGGLGYEQYFGPGTRLTVT.